Included here is one T cell receptor (beta chain) sequence, with context. What it binds is unknown. Trimming shortened V by 3 bases and J by 4 bases, and 13 bases separated the two germline ends. The CDR3 runs 14 residues. Germline CDR1 SNHLY, CDR2 FYNNEI. This sample is drawn from a study of T cell responses to AZD1222 COVID-19 vaccine. Study details: Second doses at about 4 or about 12 weeks were pooled.

Sequencing used immunoSEQ multiplex PCR; TCRdb keeps in-frame clones, though not all of them. Altogether around 100,000 clones are present, around 87% being singletons, with the ten largest covering approximately 16%. Study results and limitations: Vaccine-related CD4 TCRs covered spike, predominating at 160-218 and 743-854. Possibly, clonal diversity was underestimated; donors were largely white British and included more females.

The chain carries TRBV2 and TRBJ2-7; D remains ambiguous. The sequencing used peripheral blood, collected on day 0 of AZD1222 vaccination. This clonotype originated in an adult in good health. The CDR3 region is CASSELGSVYEQYF. CDR3 DNA sequence: TGTGCCAGCAGTGAGCTGGGATCAGTTTACGAGCAGTACTTC.